The 20 T cell receptor beta chains given below trace back to one sample, sequenced in a study of T cells after yellow fever vaccination. From the 5' RACE reads, TCRdb called clonotypes with MiXCR, one entry per CDR3 protein. The table has over 130,000 distinct CDR3 sequences, roughly 8% seen once. The sample was CD4+ T cells sorted from PBMCs, taken 5 days after the yellow fever booster vaccination. The receptors were gathered from a man aged 25 to 40 who received the YFV17D yellow fever vaccine.

Many counts were recorded for this clonotype. The chain uses TRBV7-2 and TRBJ2-3; TRBD2 agrees at 7 bases. The CDR3 runs to 16 residues. The germline CDR1 and CDR2 sequences are SGHTA and FQGNSA. V shed 5 bases, J shed 4 bases, and the junction held 12 bases outside the gene matches. The CDR3 sequence is CASSRSGGMESDTQYF. The CDR3 nucleotides are TGTGCCAGCAGCCGATCGGGGGGAATGGAGTCAGATACGCAGTATTTT. Drawing the rest from reference TRBV7-2 and TRBJ2-3, the complete variable domain is GAGVSQSPSNKVTEKGKDVELRCDPISGHTALYWYRQSLGQGLEFLIYFQGNSAPDKSGLPSDRFSAERTGGSVSTLTIQRTQQEDSAVYLCASSRSGGMESDTQYFGPGTRLTVL.

This clonotype was seen repeatedly, ten times or more. The genes are TRBV5-5 and TRBJ2-5; TRBD1 matches 7 bases. The CDR3 is made up of 15 amino acids. From germline, CDR1 is SGHKS and CDR2 YYEKEE (reference sequence). V lost 4 bases, J lost 3 bases, and 9 bases stayed unmatched. The CDR3 nucleotides read TGTGCCAGCAGCAGGGACAGTCCCTCGAAAGAGACCCAGTACTTC. As protein: CASSRDSPSKETQYF.

Ten or more counts support this clonotype. V is TRBV7-9 and J is TRBJ2-5, with D unresolved. CDR1 is SEHNR and CDR2 is FQNEAQ in the germline V gene (reference sequence). The CDR3 is 14 residues long. The germline V and J ends were trimmed by 8 bases and 1 base, with 14 bases remaining between them. The CDR3 loop is CASSLWGLQETQYF. CDR3 in DNA: TGTGCCAGCTCCCTATGGGGTCTCCAAGAGACCCAGTACTTC. Full variable domain (missing parts from reference TRBV7-9 and TRBJ2-5): DTGVSQNPRHKITKRGQNVTFRCDPISEHNRLYWYRQTLGQGPEFLTYFQNEAQLEKSRLLSDRFSAERPKGSFSTLEIQRTEQGDSAMYLCASSLWGLQETQYFGPGTRLLVL.

There are many counts of this clonotype. The gene calls are TRBV3-1 and TRBJ2-7; D unresolved. The V end was cut by 2 bases, the J end by 4 bases, with 9 bases between. Germline CDR1 LGHDT, CDR2 YNNKEL (reference sequence). This CDR3 has 13 residues. The CDR3 sequence: CASSQPSGYEQYF. CDR3 bases: TGTGCCAGCAGCCAACCCTCCGGGTACGAGCAGTACTTC.

In this sample, this clonotype turned up a few times. This chain connects TRBV5-1 to TRBJ2-7; 7 bases align to TRBD1. The CDR3 length is 15 residues. V was pared by 0 bases and J by 5 bases, with 8 bases of the junction left unmatched. Germline V gene data show CDR1 as SGHRS and CDR2 as YFSETQ. CDR3 nucleotides: TGCGCCAGCAGCTTGGTTGAGGGGGCTATCGACGAGCAGTACTTC. Its translation: CASSLVEGAIDEQYF.

The table lists this clonotype with many counts. The chain is built from TRBV30 and TRBJ1-5, with 7 bases lining up with TRBD1. The CDR3 runs to 13 residues. CDR1 is GTSNPN and CDR2 is SVGIG in the germline V gene (reference sequence). The ends lost 5 bases at V and 7 bases at J; junction bases unmatched: 8. For the CDR3, the DNA is TGTGCCTGGGAGACAGGGTTTCAGCAGCCCCAGCATTTT. Its protein is CAWETGFQQPQHF.

The table lists this clonotype with a few counts. The chain couples TRBV19 to TRBJ2-7, with TRBD1 matching over 8 bases. This CDR3 spans 15 amino acids. V lost 1 base, J lost 2 bases, and 4 bases stayed unmatched. The germline gives CDR1 LNHDA, CDR2 SQIVND (reference sequence). DNA for the CDR3: TGTGCCAGTAGTATAGGCGGGACAGGAACCTACGAGCAGTACTTC. Its protein product is CASSIGGTGTYEQYF.

The chain employs TRBV20-1 and TRBJ2-7, with a tentative D call TRBD2 (5 bases). V was pared by 6 bases and J by 6 bases, with 18 bases between. Germline CDR1 reads DFQATT; CDR2 reads SNEGSKA (reference sequence). There are 13 residues in the CDR3. The CDR3 nucleotides are TGCAGTGCCAAGGACTTTAAAGTCGGCGAGCAGTACTTC. Its protein is CSAKDFKVGEQYF.

This clonotype has ten or more counts. V is TRBV5-1 and J is TRBJ2-3, with TRBD1 identical over 7 bases. CDR1 and CDR2 (germline): SGHRS, YFSETQ. There are 16 residues in the CDR3. The J segment lost 5 bases and the V segment lost 4 bases, leaving 13 bases of the junction unmatched. This CDR3 is CASSRKDRVSEDTQYF. Written as DNA, the CDR3 is TGCGCCAGCAGCCGAAAAGACAGGGTATCGGAAGATACGCAGTATTTT. Complete variable domain (other parts from reference TRBV5-1 and TRBJ2-3): KAGVTQTPRYLIKTRGQQVTLSCSPISGHRSVSWYQQTPGQGLQFLFEYFSETQRNKGNFPGRFSGRQFSNSRSEMNVSTLELGDSALYLCASSRKDRVSEDTQYFGPGTRLTVL.

This clonotype was detected many times. The gene calls are TRBV20-1 and TRBJ2-5; 7 nucleotides align to TRBD2. This CDR3 spans 13 amino acids. The junction had 8 bases not matched to a gene; V was cut back by 6 bases and J by 4 bases. The germline CDR1 and CDR2 sequences are DFQATT and SNEGSKA (reference sequence). CDR3 sequence: CSARPGGRETQYF. CDR3 in DNA: TGCAGTGCCCGACCGGGAGGCCGAGAGACCCAGTACTTC.

This clonotype was seen at least ten times. In nucleotides, the CDR3 is TGCAGTGCTACTCCCAGGGGTACTAGCACAGATACGCAGTATTTT. Translated, it gives CSATPRGTSTDTQYF. V gene TRBV20-1 combines with J gene TRBJ2-3, with D possibly matching TRBD1 (6 bases). V lost 4 bases and J lost 0, with 14 bases in between. The CDR3 contains 15 residues. Germline V gene sequence: CDR1 DFQATT, CDR2 SNEGSKA (reference sequence).

This clonotype was detected a few times. This chain joins TRBV7-9 and TRBJ1-2; D not resolved. Trimming removed 3 bases at V and 0 bases at J, with 5 bases between. Germline CDR1 and CDR2: SEHNR and FQNEAQ (reference sequence). The length of the CDR3 is 13 residues. CDR3 sequence reads: CASSLGTNYGYTF. CDR3 DNA sequence: TGTGCCAGCAGCTTGGGGACTAACTATGGCTACACCTTC.

This clonotype has only a few counts. The rearrangement joins TRBV5-4 to TRBJ2-1; D perhaps matches TRBD2 (5 bases). This CDR3 region has 14 residues. V lost 3 bases, J lost 6 bases, and 13 bases lay in between. Germline CDR1 and CDR2: SGHNT and YYREEE (reference sequence). The chain's CDR3 is CASSWELGSNEQFF. DNA of the CDR3: TGTGCCAGCAGCTGGGAGTTAGGCTCCAATGAGCAGTTCTTC.

This clonotype showed up just a few times. This chain joins TRBV11-2 and TRBJ2-7; 11 positions agree with TRBD2. Germline CDR1 is SGHAT and CDR2 is FQNNGV. This CDR3 spans 17 amino acids. V shed 5 bases and J 0 bases; nucleotides not matched to a gene: 9. The DNA for the CDR3 is TGTGCCAGCAGCCTCAGACCTAGCGGGAGGCCCTCCTACGAGCAGTACTTC. Translating gives CASSLRPSGRPSYEQYF.

Many counts were recorded for this clonotype. This chain links TRBV7-8 with TRBJ2-4; 12 bases match TRBD1. The CDR3 runs to 16 residues. The J segment lost 7 bases and the V segment lost 5 bases, leaving 9 bases of the junction unmatched. CDR1 and CDR2 (germline): SGHVS, FQNEAQ. The chain's CDR3 is CASSNTGTGGNNIQYF. In DNA, the CDR3 is TGTGCCAGCAGCAACACCGGGACAGGGGGCAATAACATTCAGTACTTC. The complete variable domain, with remaining parts taken from reference TRBV7-8 and TRBJ2-4, reads GAGVSQSPRYKVAKRGQDVALRCDPISGHVSLFWYQQALGQGPEFLTYFQNEAQLDKSGLPSDRFFAERPEGSVSTLKIQRTQQEDSAVYLCASSNTGTGGNNIQYFGAGTRLSVL.

Note on this clonotype: Possible read error: a much larger clone is one base away. The chain combines TRBV12-3 or TRBV12-4 with TRBJ1-5, with D possibly matching TRBD1 (5 bases). This CDR3 contains 13 residues. The CDR3 DNA reads TGTCCCAGCAGAGGAGGGGAAGGTCAGCCCCAGCATTTT. Residues: CPSRGGEGQPQHF.

Notes on this clonotype: Relative to the germline gene, one junction end is altered; a read error may explain this. This chain connects TRBV20-1 to TRBJ2-1; 8 bases match TRBD2. The germline gives CDR1 DFQATT, CDR2 SNEGSKA (reference sequence). CDR3 length: 18 residues. CDR3 sequence (DNA): TGCTGTGCTCGCCAGAGGGGGTATAGCGGGACCCCCTACAATGAGCAGTTCTTC. As protein: CCARQRGYSGTPYNEQFF.

This clonotype was found many times. The chain is built from TRBV7-2 and TRBJ2-1; no clear D. Trimming pared 5 bases from V and 4 bases from J, leaving 12 bases between. Per germline, CDR1 SGHTA and CDR2 FQGNSA. The CDR3 is 14 residues long. The CDR3 DNA sequence: TGTGCCAGCAGCCGCAACTTAAATTACAATGAGCAGTTCTTC. It encodes CASSRNLNYNEQFF.

The table lists this clonotype with many counts. The chain carries TRBV28 and TRBJ2-5; D gene uncertain. V lost 6 bases to trimming and J lost 5 bases, with 13 bases between them. This CDR3 region has 13 residues. Germline values: CDR1 MDHEN, CDR2 SYDVKM. DNA for the CDR3: TGTGCCAGCAGCTCGGGTCGCTTGGAGACCCAGTACTTC. It encodes CASSSGRLETQYF.

This clonotype was counted only a few times. This chain uses TRBV3-1 with TRBJ1-5; 7 bases are a match to TRBD1. The CDR3 covers 13 residues. CDR1 LGHDT and CDR2 YNNKEL come from the germline V gene (reference sequence). J gave up 7 bases and V 4 bases, and 4 bases lay outside the gene matches. The CDR3 spells CASSLQQGQPQHF. The CDR3 DNA reads as TGTGCCAGCAGCCTACAACAGGGGCAGCCCCAGCATTTT.